The 27 T cell receptor beta chains in this list originate from one sample, sequenced in a study of control samples from healthy donors and cancer patients (dated by TCRdb to between 2020 and 2021). The library came from the immunoSEQ multiplex PCR assay. As stored in TCRdb, this immuneACCESS dataset retains in-frame rearrangements with V and J assigned. A fraction of the clones does not appear; measured against another copy, unresolved V genes explain less than half of the discrepancy, and the remainder lacks a known reason. This sample is represented by 84,000 or so clones; 90% to 95% of them were singletons. About 15% of the sample goes to the ten largest clones. The specimen sequenced was blood. These receptors originate from a man younger than 45 in good health.

This rearrangement joins TRBV18 to TRBJ2-5; 8 positions match TRBD2. Trimming at V came to 0 bases and at J to 5 bases, leaving 5 bases not matched to a gene. Germline CDR1 KGHSH, CDR2 LQKENI. The CDR3 has 15 residues. DNA for the CDR3: TGTGCCAGCTCACCACCACGGGGGGGACGGGAGACCCAGTACTTC. Its protein product is CASSPPRGGRETQYF.

This clone was found once. V usage is TRBV19 and J usage is TRBJ2-7, with 13 bases fitting TRBD2. The CDR3 runs to 15 residues. Germline V CDR1 and CDR2: LNHDA, SQIVND (reference sequence). Unmatched junction bases numbered 2, after V lost 4 bases and J lost 2 bases. CDR3 nucleotide sequence: TGTGCCAGTAGTACCGGACTAGCGGGAGCCTACGAGCAGTACTTC. Translated: CASSTGLAGAYEQYF.

The rearrangement joins TRBV2 to TRBJ2-3; D gene uncertain. This CDR3 contains 13 residues. The germline V gene encodes CDR1 SNHLY and CDR2 FYNNEI. Trimming left V 3 bases short and J 2 bases short, with 6 bases between. CDR3 in DNA: TGTGCCAGCAGTGATATAACCACAGATACGCAGTATTTT. This gives the protein CASSDITTDTQYF.

The chain couples TRBV7-2 to TRBJ2-7; TRBD1 agrees at 7 bases. The CDR3 is 13 amino acids. V trimming: 5 bases; J trimming: 1 base; junction bases outside the gene matches: 2. Germline CDR1 SGHTA, CDR2 FQGNSA. The CDR3 reads CASSGQESYEQYF. CDR3 nucleotides: TGTGCCAGCAGCGGACAGGAGTCCTACGAGCAGTACTTC.

The J gene is TRBJ2-3, the V gene TRBV7-9, with D possibly being TRBD1 (6 bases). Germline V lookup: CDR1 SEHNR, CDR2 FQNEAQ (reference sequence). V was trimmed by 5 bases and J by 4 bases, leaving 13 bases between them. CDR3 length: 14 amino acids. This CDR3 reads CASSQGSPPDTQYF. Here the CDR3 DNA reads TGTGCCAGCAGCCAGGGGAGTCCCCCAGATACGCAGTATTTT. The whole variable domain, remainder taken from reference TRBV7-9 and TRBJ2-3, is DTGVSQNPRHKITKRGQNVTFRCDPISEHNRLYWYRQTLGQGPEFLTYFQNEAQLEKSRLLSDRFSAERPKGSFSTLEIQRTEQGDSAMYLCASSQGSPPDTQYFGPGTRLTVL.

The chain recombines TRBV5-1 with TRBJ2-1; 10 nucleotides match TRBD2. Germline V gene sequence: CDR1 SGHRS, CDR2 YFSETQ. J was trimmed by 8 bases and V by 4 bases; bases with no gene match: 9. The length of the CDR3 is 15 residues. In nucleotides, the CDR3 is TGCGCCAGCAGCCTCAGCGGGAGGGGGCTGCATGAGCAGTTCTTC. It encodes CASSLSGRGLHEQFF.

The chain combines TRBV9 with TRBJ2-3, with TRBD2 as a possible D gene (6 bases). Trimming removed 4 bases from V and 2 bases from J, with 14 bases in between. The CDR3 extends over 15 amino acids. Germline CDR1 and CDR2: SGDLS and YYNGEE. The CDR3 sequence: CASSFTGGNTDTQYF. In DNA, the CDR3 is TGTGCCAGCAGCTTCACTGGCGGGAACACAGATACGCAGTATTTT. Combining the CDR3 with reference TRBV9 and TRBJ2-3 gives the whole variable domain DSGVTQTPKHLITATGQRVTLRCSPRSGDLSVYWYQQSLDQGLQFLIQYYNGEERAKGNILERFSAQQFPDLHSELNLSSLELGDSALYFCASSFTGGNTDTQYFGPGTRLTVL.

The chain has TRBV19 and TRBJ2-3, with D possibly TRBD1 on 6 matching bases. The germline V and J ends were trimmed by 3 bases and 3 bases, with 16 bases remaining between them. Germline-derived CDR1 and CDR2 are LNHDA and SQIVND (reference sequence). This CDR3 contains 16 residues. CDR3: CASSIGQKAFTDTQYF. Written as DNA, the CDR3 is TGTGCCAGTAGTATTGGACAGAAAGCGTTTACAGATACGCAGTATTTT.

V and J are TRBV27 and TRBJ1-4; 7 bases fit TRBD1. This CDR3 contains 12 residues. In germline, CDR1 is MNHEY, CDR2 SMNVEV (reference sequence). After removal of 8 bases from V and 4 bases from J, the junction contained 1 base not matched to a gene. The CDR3: CASGQDNEKLFF. The CDR3 coding sequence is TGTGCCAGCGGACAGGATAATGAAAAACTGTTTTTT.

Only one count was recorded for this clone. The rearrangement joins TRBV6-6 to TRBJ1-1; 8 nucleotides match TRBD1. The CDR3 length is 15 residues. The germline CDR1 and CDR2 sequences are MNHNY and SVGAGI (reference sequence). After removal of 2 bases from V and 4 bases from J, the junction contained 6 bases not matched to a gene. Written as DNA, the CDR3 is TGTGCCAGCAGTTACCCCGGACAGGGTAGCACTGAAGCTTTCTTT. This translates into CASSYPGQGSTEAFF.

The chain uses TRBV5-1 and TRBJ2-2, with 10 bases matching TRBD1. The CDR3 length is 17 residues. V trimming: 0 bases; J trimming: 3 bases; junction bases outside the gene matches: 5. Germline-derived CDR1 and CDR2 are SGHRS and YFSETQ. This CDR3 reads CASSLGQGARDTGELFF. As DNA, the CDR3 is TGCGCCAGCAGCTTGGGACAGGGGGCTCGAGACACCGGGGAGCTGTTTTTT.

The V call is TRBV7-2, the J call TRBJ2-1; 11 bases align to TRBD2. V lost 1 base and J lost 2; bases outside the gene matches: 7. The CDR3 has 18 amino acids. CDR1 and CDR2 from the germline V gene are SGHTA and FQGNSA. The CDR3 region is CASSLDPISGGAYNEQFF. CDR3 DNA: TGTGCCAGCAGCTTAGACCCCATTAGCGGGGGGGCCTACAATGAGCAGTTCTTC.

V and J are TRBV6-2 or TRBV6-3 and TRBJ2-5; D is undetermined. The CDR3 covers 13 residues. V lost 3 bases and J 3 bases, leaving 8 bases between the germline ends. CDR1 and CDR2 from the germline V gene are MNHEY and SVGEGT. The CDR3 nucleotides read TGTGCCAGCAGTTATGGGCAAAAAGAGACCCAGTACTTC. It encodes CASSYGQKETQYF.

V usage is TRBV7-9 and J usage is TRBJ1-2; no clear D gene. The CDR3 is 11 residues long. Per the germline V gene, CDR1 is SEHNR and CDR2 is FQNEAQ (reference sequence). The V end lost 1 base, the J end lost 11 bases, and 8 bases lay between the germline ends. For the CDR3, the DNA is TGTGCCAGCAGCTTAGGTCCGAGGTACACCTTC. Its translation: CASSLGPRYTF.

J is TRBJ2-1 and V is TRBV9; TRBD2 matches at 9 bases. Trimming removed 7 bases from V and 6 bases from J; junction bases left unmatched: 8. Germline CDR1 reads SGDLS; CDR2 reads YYNGEE. The CDR3 has 14 amino acids. As DNA, the CDR3 is TGTGCCAGCGGGCTAGCGGGAAACCTCAATGAGCAGTTCTTC. Residues: CASGLAGNLNEQFF.

As regards this clone: Compared with germline, one end of the junction differs, possibly owing to a read error. In the same sample, other DNA sequences code for this CDR3. The chain links TRBV27 to TRBJ1-2, with D perhaps matching TRBD1 (5 bases). Germline loops: CDR1 MNHEY, CDR2 SMNVEV (reference sequence). This CDR3 has 13 amino acids. CDR3: CASSPGTDYGYTF. The CDR3 bases are TGTGCCAGCAGTCCCGGGACGGACTATGGTTACACCTTC.

The chain is built from TRBV5-4 and TRBJ2-7; D ambiguous. The V and J ends lost 0 bases and 1 base respectively, with 17 bases between them. Germline V CDR1 and CDR2: SGHNT, YYREEE (reference sequence). The CDR3 length is 17 residues. This CDR3 is CASSLDTQLPDSYEQYF. Written as DNA, the CDR3 is TGTGCCAGCAGCTTGGACACACAGCTCCCGGATTCCTACGAGCAGTACTTC.

This chain connects TRBV5-1 to TRBJ2-7; tentative D call: TRBD1 (6 bases). Germline V gene data show CDR1 as SGHRS and CDR2 as YFSETQ. This CDR3 region has 16 residues. Trimming cost V 0 bases and J 1 base, with 14 bases left between them. The CDR3 loop reads CASSLAEQGGSYEQYF. The CDR3 nucleotides read TGCGCCAGCAGCTTGGCCGAACAGGGCGGTTCCTACGAGCAGTACTTC.

This rearrangement joins TRBV6-5 to TRBJ2-3, with D possibly called TRBD1 or TRBD2 (5 bases each). V lost 7 bases to trimming and J lost 1 base, with 15 bases between them. Germline V gene data show CDR1 as MNHEY and CDR2 as SVGAGI. The CDR3 consists of 15 residues. The CDR3 nucleotides read TGTGCCAGCAAGTTAGAGGGACGGGGCACAGATACGCAGTATTTT. Its translation is CASKLEGRGTDTQYF.

This chain uses TRBV28 with TRBJ1-2; TRBD1 might be the D (5 bases). Between the trimmed V and J ends, which lost 3 bases and 7 bases, there was a span of 15 bases. The CDR3 contains 14 residues. CDR1 MDHEN and CDR2 SYDVKM come from the germline V gene. The CDR3 coding sequence is TGTGCCAGCAGTTTGGTTGTCAGGGTGGGTGGCTACACCTTC. It codes for CASSLVVRVGGYTF.

V usage is TRBV6-5 and J usage is TRBJ1-1; no reliable D call. Per germline, CDR1 MNHEY and CDR2 SVGAGI. This CDR3 contains 13 residues. Between the trimmed V and J ends, which lost 6 bases and 0 bases, there was a span of 8 bases. For the CDR3, the DNA is TGTGCCAGCAGCGGACGGCTGAACACTGAAGCTTTCTTT. Protein sequence: CASSGRLNTEAFF.

This chain joins TRBV11-2 and TRBJ1-1; perhaps TRBD1 as D (6 bases). The V gene lost 5 bases and the J gene lost 4 bases, with 14 bases spanning the gap. Germline CDR1 reads SGHAT; CDR2 reads FQNNGV. This CDR3 region has 14 residues. Here the CDR3 DNA reads TGTGCCAGCAGCCCCCTAGGGGGGAGCACTGAAGCTTTCTTT. It translates to CASSPLGGSTEAFF.

The rearrangement joins TRBV19 to TRBJ1-6; D possibly corresponds to TRBD1 (6 bases). V lost 7 bases to trimming and J lost 10 bases, with 14 bases between them. The CDR3 has 13 amino acids. Germline CDR1 LNHDA, CDR2 SQIVND (reference sequence). This CDR3 is CASTSTGESPLHF. The CDR3 bases are TGTGCCAGTACCTCGACAGGAGAATCACCCCTCCACTTT.

The rearrangement uses TRBV25-1 and TRBJ2-7; D is possibly TRBD1 (5 bases). The CDR3 consists of 12 residues. Germline loops: CDR1 MGHDK, CDR2 SYGVNS. With 6 bases removed from V and 3 bases from J, the gap between germline ends came to 9 bases. DNA of the CDR3: TGTGCCAGCAGCAGGGATAGCTACGAGCAGTACTTC. Amino acids: CASSRDSYEQYF.

The CDR3 reads CASSLQGDYNSPLHF. In DNA, the CDR3 is TGTGCCAGCAGCTTACAAGGGGACTATAATTCACCCCTCCACTTT. This rearrangement joins TRBV7-2 to TRBJ1-6; perhaps TRBD1 as D (5 bases). Germline assignment: CDR1 SGHTA and CDR2 FQGNSA. V was trimmed by 2 bases and J by 3 bases, leaving 8 bases between them. CDR3 length equals 15 residues.

In nucleotides, the CDR3 is TGTGCCAGCAGCCTGACCGGTAAGCGTGAAGCTTTCTTT. This encodes CASSLTGKREAFF. This rearrangement joins TRBV3-1 (or the pseudogene TRBV3-2) to TRBJ1-1; D ambiguous. This CDR3 contains 13 residues. CDR1 and CDR2 from the germline V gene are LGHDT and YNNKEL (reference sequence). The V end was cut by 4 bases, the J end by 7 bases, with 13 bases between.

J is TRBJ2-7 and V is TRBV13, with a possible D match to TRBD2 (5 bases). Germline values: CDR1 PRHDT, CDR2 FYEKMQ (reference sequence). This CDR3 has 13 residues. Between the trimmed V and J ends, which lost 4 bases and 1 base, there was a span of 8 bases. The CDR3 region is CASSSGLSYEQYF. Here the CDR3 DNA reads TGTGCCAGCAGCTCGGGGTTATCCTACGAGCAGTACTTC.